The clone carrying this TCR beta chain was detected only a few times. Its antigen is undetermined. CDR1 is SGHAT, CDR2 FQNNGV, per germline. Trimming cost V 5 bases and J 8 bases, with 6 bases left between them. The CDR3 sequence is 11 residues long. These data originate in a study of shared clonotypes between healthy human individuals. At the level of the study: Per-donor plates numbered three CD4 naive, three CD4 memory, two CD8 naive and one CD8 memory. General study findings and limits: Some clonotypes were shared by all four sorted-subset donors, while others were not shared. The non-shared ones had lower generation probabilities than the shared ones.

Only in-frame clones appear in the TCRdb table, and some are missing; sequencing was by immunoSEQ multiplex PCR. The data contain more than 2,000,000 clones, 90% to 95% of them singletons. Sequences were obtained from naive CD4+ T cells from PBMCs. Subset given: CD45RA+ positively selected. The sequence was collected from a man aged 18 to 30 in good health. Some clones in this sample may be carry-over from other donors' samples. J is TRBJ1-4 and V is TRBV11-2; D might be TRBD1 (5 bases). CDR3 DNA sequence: TGTGCCAGCAGCGGGGGGGAAAAACTGTTTTTT. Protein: CASSGGEKLFF.